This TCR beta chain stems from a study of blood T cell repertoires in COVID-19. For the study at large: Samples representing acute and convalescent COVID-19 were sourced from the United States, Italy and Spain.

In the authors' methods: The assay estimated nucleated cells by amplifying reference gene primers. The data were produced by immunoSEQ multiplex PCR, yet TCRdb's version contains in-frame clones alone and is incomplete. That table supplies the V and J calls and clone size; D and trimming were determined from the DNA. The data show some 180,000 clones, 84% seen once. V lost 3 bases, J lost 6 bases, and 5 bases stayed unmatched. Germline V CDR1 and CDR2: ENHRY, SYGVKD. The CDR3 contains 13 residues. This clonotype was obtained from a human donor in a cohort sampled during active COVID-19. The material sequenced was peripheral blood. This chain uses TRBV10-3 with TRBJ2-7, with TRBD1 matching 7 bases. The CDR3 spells CAISEIPGGEQYF. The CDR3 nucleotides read TGTGCCATCAGTGAAATTCCAGGGGGCGAGCAGTACTTC.